The 2 T cell receptor beta chains reported below all come from one sample, sequenced in a study of beta chain features in type 1 diabetes. Study-wide findings and caveats: Across all four CD4+ subsets, people with type 1 diabetes showed modestly shorter TCRB CDR3s.

The antigens of these receptors remain unknown. Every isolated RNA sample was fully reverse transcribed, so sequencing captured expressed TCRB transcripts. Only in-frame clones appear in the TCRdb table, and some are missing; sequencing was by immunoSEQ multiplex PCR. The sample lists about 700,000 clones; 10% to 15% were seen once. Sequencing used naive CD4+ T cells from blood. The receptors stem from a man aged 18 to 30 with type 1 diabetes.

This chain uses TRBV18 with TRBJ1-6, with 10 nucleotides matching TRBD1. With 0 bases clipped from V and 11 bases from J, the junction kept 13 bases outside the gene matches. This CDR3 has 18 amino acids. CDR1 and CDR2 from the germline V gene are KGHSH and LQKENI. CDR3 sequence: CASSPPGTGATRGAPLHF. The CDR3 DNA reads as TGTGCCAGCTCACCACCGGGGACAGGGGCCACGCGAGGAGCACCCCTCCACTTT. The complete variable domain, with remaining parts taken from reference TRBV18 and TRBJ1-6, reads NAGVMQNPRHLVRRRGQEARLRCSPMKGHSHVYWYRQLPEEGLKFMVYLQKENIIDESGMPKERFSAEFPKEGPSILRIQQVVRGDSAAYFCASSPPGTGATRGAPLHFGNGTRLTVT.

The chain carries TRBV27 and TRBJ2-7; 9 nucleotides align to TRBD1. The V gene end was trimmed by 5 bases and the J gene end by 0 bases; junction bases not matched to a gene: 5. CDR3 length: 15 amino acids. The germline gives CDR1 MNHEY, CDR2 SMNVEV (reference sequence). The CDR3 nucleotides read TGTGCCAGCAGTCACCGGGACAGGGCCTCCTACGAGCAGTACTTC. This codes for CASSHRDRASYEQYF.